This T cell receptor beta chain was identified during a study of blood T cells in healthy people across ages (dated by TCRdb to 2015 to 2017). About the study as a whole: In model experiments, template switching captured about one uniquely barcoded TCR beta cDNA molecule for every two T cells. To avoid experimental bias, donors of different ages were distributed randomly across sequencing lanes. The study analyzed two additional independent replicas of 1 million unique cDNA reads from the same blood draw for two donors, one aged 18 to 29 and one aged 80 or older. Using deep sequencing normalized with unique cDNA molecular identifiers, the study measured how TCR beta repertoire diversity changes with age. Donors were grouped into four age groups: young (average approximately 15 years), middle-aged (39), aged (around 62) and long-lived (about 90). Study-wide conclusions, independent of this receptor: There was a strong correlation between observed TCR beta diversity and the percentage of naive T cells measured by flow cytometry. Compared with the aged group, more naive CD4+ T cells, fewer expanded clones and increased TCR diversity were shown by the long-lived group, suggesting age selection. Conclusive comparison of naive and antigen-experienced compartments was prevented by the profiling of bulk unsorted PBMCs. Because donor CMV infection status was unknown, age-related changes in expanded clonotypes were potentially confounded. Total diversity estimates from one million sequenced T cells were considered lower bounds and underestimates. As age increased, observed TCR beta diversity per million T cells dropped in a roughly linear way, and a significant reduction was already evident by age approximately 40.

The CDR3 has 15 amino acids, counting the end cysteine and phenylalanine. Only CDR3 DNA is held: 45 bases, read in frame from base 1. From the germline V gene (reference sequence), CDR1 is MNHEY and CDR2 is SMNVEV. V ends up 6 bases short and J 0 bases short, with an unmatched junction base count of 5. Receptors were amplified or captured by 5' RACE. Sequencing relied on an Illumina HiSeq 2500. A second PCR of about 7 to 12 cycles was performed with a sample-barcoded 5' primer and a J-beta primer mix. Each TCR beta cDNA molecule received a unique molecular identifier from a template-switch 5' adaptor carrying 12 random nucleotides. Each sample yielded at least 2.5 million CDR3-containing paired-end reads. First-strand cDNA synthesis was performed from all RNA using the Mint cDNA synthesis kit, with priming by a TRBC-specific oligonucleotide. Following uracil-DNA glycosylase treatment, a first 18-cycle PCR with universal primers M1SS and BC2_uni_R was performed on all cDNA. Per the original workflow: Normalization of each sample was performed by random selection of 1 million high-quality reads, each carrying a distinct molecular identifier. Instead of being binned into consensus sequences, reads that shared molecular identifiers were thrown out. CDR3 identification, clonotype clustering and error correction used MiTCR with a Q25 quality threshold and the strictest error-elimination algorithm. A nonparametric unseen species model using Euler transformation provided a lower-bound estimate of total TCR beta diversity. Clones were called with MiXCR by TCRdb after fastp trimmed the public reads at Q25, and only in-frame beta chains were retained. One record per CDR3 amino acid sequence lists the most common genes and DNA. The V and J calls and clone size come from TCRdb's table, not from the authors' own analysis. Counted in this sample were 1,500,000 or so distinct CDR3 sequences; approximately 60% of them appeared once. Over 5% of the sample rests with the top ten.

Details on this clonotype: This clone's antigen is unknown. No clone much larger than this one lies a single base away; base qualities are absent.

The 39 donors, aged about 6 to 95 years, were systemically healthy Caucasian individuals from Russia. Each donor gave roughly 9.5 milliliters of peripheral blood, collected into EDTA-treated Vacutainer tubes. Ficoll-Paque density-gradient centrifugation was used to isolate PBMCs, with at least 7 million per sample. Total RNA, at least 6 micrograms per sample, was extracted from PBMCs with Trizol reagent. Naive CD45RAhigh/CD27high T cell percentages were measured by flow cytometry on a PBMC aliquot from every donor. Sequencing was performed on blood. This chain is built from TRBV27 and TRBJ2-1; 7 bases in between match TRBD1. This sequence was found in a man aged 18 to 35 in good health. The DNA reads as follows: TGTGCCAGCAGGACAGGGAGTCCCTCCTACAATGAGCAGTTCTTC. It encodes CASRTGSPSYNEQFF.